This T cell receptor (beta chain) was recovered during a study of CD8 T cells in Susac syndrome (dated by TCRdb to 2018 to 2020). General notes on the study: Repertoire sequencing was used to test whether CD8+ T cell activation and differentiation in Susac syndrome was antigen driven. The clonality of the CD8+ T cell repertoire was compared across 11 to 12 healthy donors, some 14 Susac syndrome patients and 15 multiple sclerosis patients. The research as a whole found: The number of individuals in the TCR sequencing and HLA analysis was recognized as being relatively small.

Reading the germline V gene gives CDR1 KGHSH and CDR2 LQKENI. At the junction V is shortened by 3 bases and J by 8 bases, with 10 bases in between. The CDR3, cysteine through phenylalanine, is 12 amino acids long. CDR3 DNA is the only sequence kept; it has 36 bases, read in frame from the first base. In regard to this clonotype: The specificity of this receptor is unknown. No base-level quality is on record; no much larger clone is a single base apart.

Peripheral blood CD8+ and CD4+ T cells from healthy donors, Susac syndrome patients and multiple sclerosis patients were profiled by high-throughput TCR beta sequencing. Healthy donors were included as age- and sex-matched controls. CD8+ TEMRA cells were enriched by FACS, while bulk CD8+ and CD4+ T cells were purified by magnetic negative isolation. Blood was drawn into EDTA tubes, processed within 24 hours, and PBMCs were isolated by density gradient centrifugation. PBMCs intended for TCR sequencing were frozen in liquid nitrogen and were later thawed in a 37 degrees C water bath. The sorted or isolated CD4+, CD8+ and CD8+ TEMRA cells had a purity of 90% or higher. RNA was extracted using the RNeasy kit, and about 0.5 to 1 microgram was reverse transcribed with random hexamers. TCR beta CDR3 regions were amplified with the immunoSEQ multiplex PCR assay covering 54 Vbeta and 13 Jbeta segments. To correct PCR amplification bias, a synthetic template baseline was used for both primer optimization and computational correction. The authors processed their data as follows. Only productive sequences were kept, with reads annotated to V, D and J genes according to IMGT and analyzed in immunoSEQ Analyzer. Clonality was calculated as one minus the Shannon entropy normalized by log2 of the number of productive unique sequences. Public and private clones were assessed among the 100 most prevalent clones of each patient and control. A clone was defined as Susac-specific if it was absent from the healthy and MS cohorts, from roughly 990 published viral clones and from other ImmuneACCESS disease sequences. In TCRdb, the public reads were trimmed at Q25 with fastp and aligned with MiXCR, with productive beta chains retained. Each entry is one CDR3 protein sequence, shown with its most common DNA and genes. TCRdb's processing, not the authors' own work, is the source of the V and J calls. Here the sample has approximately 26,000 distinct CDR3 sequences; 85% to 95% occur a single time. Clones ranked in the top ten supply more than 0.25% of the sample.

The TCR sequence derives from a human donor in good health. The V and J genes are TRBV18 and TRBJ1-1; the D gene is possibly TRBD1, with 5 bases matching. The sample taken for sequencing was CD8+ T cells from PBMCs. The CDR3 region: CASSPGGGEAFF. Here is the DNA: TGTGCCAGCTCACCGGGTGGGGGAGAAGCTTTCTTT.